The entry that follows covers one T cell receptor beta chain sequence. This sample is part of a study of CD8 T cells in Susac syndrome. V gave up 2 bases and J gave up 0 bases; unmatched junction bases: 5. Germline assignment: CDR1 SGHNT and CDR2 YYREEE (reference sequence). This CDR3 has 16 amino acids. Each multiple sclerosis control was a treatment-naive patient with relapsing-remitting disease that was either stable or active. TEMRA cells were FACS-enriched, while CD8+ and CD4+ T cells were negatively isolated. A quantity of about 0.5 to 1 ug RNA underwent reverse transcription using random hexamers. By means of immunoSEQ multiplex PCR, TCR beta CDR3 spanning 54 Vbeta and 13 Jbeta underwent amplification. Via MiXCR, TCRdb re-called the immunoSEQ multiplex PCR reads, giving one row per CDR3 protein. Of 150,000 to 200,000 distinct CDR3 sequences in the sample, 94% are singletons; the top ten hold roughly 0.1%.

J is TRBJ2-4 and V is TRBV5-4, with 7 bases fitting TRBD1. The TCR comes from a human donor with multiple sclerosis. Sequenced sample: CD4+ T cells from PBMCs. As DNA, the CDR3 is TGTGCCAGCAGCTTAAAGGGGGCCCTAGCCAAAAACATTCAGTACTTC. Amino acid sequence: CASSLKGALAKNIQYF.